This T cell receptor (beta chain) was observed in a study of T cell responses to AZD1222 COVID-19 vaccine. Study-wide results and caveats: Only a handful of individuals given AZD1222 were seropositive at baseline. Dominant CD4 TCR responses targeted spike regions 160-218 and 743-854. Donors in the cohort were predominantly white British and more often female, and clonal diversity was possibly underestimated.

CDR3 length: 14 amino acids. V was clipped by 5 bases and J by 2 bases; unmatched bases: 8. Germline lookup yields CDR1 SQVTM and CDR2 ANQGSEA. Comments on this clone: Its matching antigen is unknown.

Profiling relied on immunoSEQ multiplex PCR, and the TCRdb table lists in-frame clones only, not all of them. The table has 110,000 or so clones, approximately 86% seen once. The clonotype was recovered from an adult who received the AZD1222 COVID-19 vaccine. The sample here was peripheral blood, taken 28 days after the second AZD1222 dose. The chain recombines TRBV29-1 with TRBJ2-7, with 8 nucleotides matching TRBD1. In DNA, the CDR3 is TGCAGCGTTCGGGGCGGGACAGGAGCCTACGAGCAGTACTTC. Translating it yields CSVRGGTGAYEQYF.